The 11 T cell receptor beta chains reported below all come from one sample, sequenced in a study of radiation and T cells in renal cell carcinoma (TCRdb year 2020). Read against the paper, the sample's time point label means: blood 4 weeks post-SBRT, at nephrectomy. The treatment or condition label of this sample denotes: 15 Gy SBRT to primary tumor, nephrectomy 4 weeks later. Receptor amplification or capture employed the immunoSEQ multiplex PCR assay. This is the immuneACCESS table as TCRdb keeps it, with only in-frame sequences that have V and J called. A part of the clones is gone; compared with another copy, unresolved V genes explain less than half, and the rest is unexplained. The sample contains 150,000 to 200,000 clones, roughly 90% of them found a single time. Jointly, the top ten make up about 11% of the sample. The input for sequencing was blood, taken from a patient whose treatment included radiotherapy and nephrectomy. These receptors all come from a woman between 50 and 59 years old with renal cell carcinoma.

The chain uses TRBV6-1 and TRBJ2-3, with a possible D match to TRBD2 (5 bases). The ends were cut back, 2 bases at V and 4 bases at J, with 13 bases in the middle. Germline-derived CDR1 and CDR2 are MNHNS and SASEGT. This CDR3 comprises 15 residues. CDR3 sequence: CASSELRLEADTQYF. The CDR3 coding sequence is TGTGCCAGCAGTGAATTAAGATTGGAGGCAGATACGCAGTATTTT.

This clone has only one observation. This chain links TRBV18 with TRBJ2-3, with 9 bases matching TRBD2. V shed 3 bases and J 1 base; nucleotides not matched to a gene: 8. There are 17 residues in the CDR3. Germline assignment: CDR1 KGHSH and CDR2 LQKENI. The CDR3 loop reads CASSPTQAGGRTDTQYF. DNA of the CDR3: TGTGCCAGCTCACCGACCCAGGCGGGGGGGCGCACAGATACGCAGTATTTT.

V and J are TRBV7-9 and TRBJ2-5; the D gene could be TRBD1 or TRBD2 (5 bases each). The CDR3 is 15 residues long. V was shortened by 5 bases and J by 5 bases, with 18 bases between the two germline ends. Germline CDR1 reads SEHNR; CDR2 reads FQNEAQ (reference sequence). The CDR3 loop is CASSPGRGRWETQYF. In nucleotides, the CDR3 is TGTGCCAGCAGCCCAGGGAGAGGACGGTGGGAGACCCAGTACTTC. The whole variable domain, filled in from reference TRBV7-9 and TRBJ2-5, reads DTGVSQNPRHKITKRGQNVTFRCDPISEHNRLYWYRQTLGQGPEFLTYFQNEAQLEKSRLLSDRFSAERPKGSFSTLEIQRTEQGDSAMYLCASSPGRGRWETQYFGPGTRLLVL.

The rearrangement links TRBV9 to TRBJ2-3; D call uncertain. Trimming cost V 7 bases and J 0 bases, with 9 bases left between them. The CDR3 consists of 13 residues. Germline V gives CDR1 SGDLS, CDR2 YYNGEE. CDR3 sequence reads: CASGFRSTDTQYF. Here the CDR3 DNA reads TGTGCCAGCGGGTTCCGAAGCACAGATACGCAGTATTTT.

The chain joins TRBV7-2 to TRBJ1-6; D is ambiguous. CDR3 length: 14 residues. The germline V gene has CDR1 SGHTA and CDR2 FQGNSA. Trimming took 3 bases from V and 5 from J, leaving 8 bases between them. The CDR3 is CASSFMGDNSPLHF. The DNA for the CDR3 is TGTGCCAGCAGCTTTATGGGAGATAATTCACCCCTCCACTTT.

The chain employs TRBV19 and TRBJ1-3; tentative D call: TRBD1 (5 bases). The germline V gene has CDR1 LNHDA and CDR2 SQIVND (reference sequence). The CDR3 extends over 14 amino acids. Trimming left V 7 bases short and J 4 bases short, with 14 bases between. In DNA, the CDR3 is TGTGCCAGTACTATGGGGGGGATCGGAAACACCATATATTTT. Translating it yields CASTMGGIGNTIYF. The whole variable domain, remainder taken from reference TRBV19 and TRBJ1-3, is DGGITQSPKYLFRKEGQNVTLSCEQNLNHDAMYWYRQDPGQGLRLIYYSQIVNDFQKGDIAEGYSVSREKKESFPLTVTSAQKNPTAFYLCASTMGGIGNTIYFGEGSWLTVV.

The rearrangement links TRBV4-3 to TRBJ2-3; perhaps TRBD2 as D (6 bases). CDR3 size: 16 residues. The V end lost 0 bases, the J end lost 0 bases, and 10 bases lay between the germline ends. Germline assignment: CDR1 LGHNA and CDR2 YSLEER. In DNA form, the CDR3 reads TGCGCCAGCAGCCAAGACGCTAGCGTTAGCACAGATACGCAGTATTTT. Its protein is CASSQDASVSTDTQYF.

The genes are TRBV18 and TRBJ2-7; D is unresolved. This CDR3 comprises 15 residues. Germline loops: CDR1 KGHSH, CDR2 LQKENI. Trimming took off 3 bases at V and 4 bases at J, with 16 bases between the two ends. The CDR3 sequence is CASSPSLTWGYEQYF. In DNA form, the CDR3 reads TGTGCCAGCTCACCTTCCCTTACGTGGGGATACGAGCAGTACTTC.

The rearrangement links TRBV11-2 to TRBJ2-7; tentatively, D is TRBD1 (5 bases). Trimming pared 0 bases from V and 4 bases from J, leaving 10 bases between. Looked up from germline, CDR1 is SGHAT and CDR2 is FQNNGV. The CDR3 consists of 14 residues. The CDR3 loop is CASSLEGQGYEQYF. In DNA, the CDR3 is TGTGCCAGCAGCTTAGAGGGCCAGGGATACGAGCAGTACTTC.

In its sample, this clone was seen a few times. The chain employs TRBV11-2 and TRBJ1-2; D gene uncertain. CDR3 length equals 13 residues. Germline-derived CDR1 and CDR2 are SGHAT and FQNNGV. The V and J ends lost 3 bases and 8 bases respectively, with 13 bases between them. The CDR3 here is CASSLRRSAGYTF. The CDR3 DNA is TGTGCCAGCAGCTTGCGGCGGTCGGCGGGCTACACCTTC.

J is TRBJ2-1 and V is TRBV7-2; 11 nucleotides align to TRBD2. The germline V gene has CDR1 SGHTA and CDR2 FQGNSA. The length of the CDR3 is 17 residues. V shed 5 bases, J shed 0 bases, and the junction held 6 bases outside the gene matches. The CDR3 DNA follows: TGTGCCAGCAGCCCTCTAGCGGGGGGACACTCCTACAATGAGCAGTTCTTC. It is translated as CASSPLAGGHSYNEQFF.